Reported below is one TCR beta chain. V dropped 5 bases and J dropped 8 bases, with 18 bases sitting between them. This CDR3 spans 14 amino acids. Germline V CDR1 and CDR2: MNHNS, SASEGT. Use of 60 Vbeta and 13 Jbeta primers characterized the PCR. Some clones are missing from TCRdb's copy, which holds only in-frame ones; the method was immunoSEQ multiplex PCR. In the table there are about 130,000 clones, 72% of which are singletons. These data originate in a study of cytomegalovirus exposure and HLA in healthy donors. Sequencing used PBMCs. The chain uses TRBV6-1 and TRBJ1-2, with D perhaps matching TRBD1 (6 bases). The sequence was obtained from a man between 25 and 39 years old in good health and CMV-seronegative. CDR3 nucleotides: TGTGCCAGCAGTACTTGGGGGCTAGGGATAGGCTACACCTTC. It is translated as CASSTWGLGIGYTF.